This entry is about one T cell receptor (beta chain). Its antigen is not known. A single base is all that separates this from a far larger clone, so a read error is likely. The sample carries other DNA sequences with the same CDR3. Naive CD8 populations comprised CD45RO-negative cells positively selected for CCR7, excluding terminally differentiated effector memory CD45RA+ cells. These data originate in a study of shared clonotypes between healthy human individuals. Study-wide points: On the whole, naive subsets had larger estimated richness than memory subsets had.

At the deep level, the assay was run. Per the study methods: ImmunoSEQ output held junction-only sequences without quality scores, so filtering differed. Clones were sequenced by immunoSEQ multiplex PCR, and TCRdb holds only the in-frame ones, with some missing. V and J calls and clone size are copied from that table; D and trimming were computed from the DNA. The data hold about 2.1 million clones, with over 85% observed a single time. Per germline, CDR1 SGHKS and CDR2 YYEKEE (reference sequence). This CDR3 has 12 amino acids. V was pared by 2 bases and J by 4 bases, with 4 bases between. The TCR comes from a man between 18 and 35 years old in good health. Some clones in this sample may be carry-over from other donors' samples. The sample was naive CD8+ T cells from PBMCs. This chain uses TRBV5-5 with TRBJ1-5, with D hard to call. The CDR3 DNA is TGTGCCAGCAGCTTTGGGAATCAGCCCCAGCATTTT. Translation: CASSFGNQPQHF. The full variable domain, its missing parts supplied by reference TRBV5-5 and TRBJ1-5, is DAGVTQSPTHLIKTRGQQVTLRCSPISGHKSVSWYQQVLGQGPQFIFQYYEKEERGRGNFPDRFSARQFPNYSSELNVNALLLGDSALYLCASSFGNQPQHFGDGTRLSIL.